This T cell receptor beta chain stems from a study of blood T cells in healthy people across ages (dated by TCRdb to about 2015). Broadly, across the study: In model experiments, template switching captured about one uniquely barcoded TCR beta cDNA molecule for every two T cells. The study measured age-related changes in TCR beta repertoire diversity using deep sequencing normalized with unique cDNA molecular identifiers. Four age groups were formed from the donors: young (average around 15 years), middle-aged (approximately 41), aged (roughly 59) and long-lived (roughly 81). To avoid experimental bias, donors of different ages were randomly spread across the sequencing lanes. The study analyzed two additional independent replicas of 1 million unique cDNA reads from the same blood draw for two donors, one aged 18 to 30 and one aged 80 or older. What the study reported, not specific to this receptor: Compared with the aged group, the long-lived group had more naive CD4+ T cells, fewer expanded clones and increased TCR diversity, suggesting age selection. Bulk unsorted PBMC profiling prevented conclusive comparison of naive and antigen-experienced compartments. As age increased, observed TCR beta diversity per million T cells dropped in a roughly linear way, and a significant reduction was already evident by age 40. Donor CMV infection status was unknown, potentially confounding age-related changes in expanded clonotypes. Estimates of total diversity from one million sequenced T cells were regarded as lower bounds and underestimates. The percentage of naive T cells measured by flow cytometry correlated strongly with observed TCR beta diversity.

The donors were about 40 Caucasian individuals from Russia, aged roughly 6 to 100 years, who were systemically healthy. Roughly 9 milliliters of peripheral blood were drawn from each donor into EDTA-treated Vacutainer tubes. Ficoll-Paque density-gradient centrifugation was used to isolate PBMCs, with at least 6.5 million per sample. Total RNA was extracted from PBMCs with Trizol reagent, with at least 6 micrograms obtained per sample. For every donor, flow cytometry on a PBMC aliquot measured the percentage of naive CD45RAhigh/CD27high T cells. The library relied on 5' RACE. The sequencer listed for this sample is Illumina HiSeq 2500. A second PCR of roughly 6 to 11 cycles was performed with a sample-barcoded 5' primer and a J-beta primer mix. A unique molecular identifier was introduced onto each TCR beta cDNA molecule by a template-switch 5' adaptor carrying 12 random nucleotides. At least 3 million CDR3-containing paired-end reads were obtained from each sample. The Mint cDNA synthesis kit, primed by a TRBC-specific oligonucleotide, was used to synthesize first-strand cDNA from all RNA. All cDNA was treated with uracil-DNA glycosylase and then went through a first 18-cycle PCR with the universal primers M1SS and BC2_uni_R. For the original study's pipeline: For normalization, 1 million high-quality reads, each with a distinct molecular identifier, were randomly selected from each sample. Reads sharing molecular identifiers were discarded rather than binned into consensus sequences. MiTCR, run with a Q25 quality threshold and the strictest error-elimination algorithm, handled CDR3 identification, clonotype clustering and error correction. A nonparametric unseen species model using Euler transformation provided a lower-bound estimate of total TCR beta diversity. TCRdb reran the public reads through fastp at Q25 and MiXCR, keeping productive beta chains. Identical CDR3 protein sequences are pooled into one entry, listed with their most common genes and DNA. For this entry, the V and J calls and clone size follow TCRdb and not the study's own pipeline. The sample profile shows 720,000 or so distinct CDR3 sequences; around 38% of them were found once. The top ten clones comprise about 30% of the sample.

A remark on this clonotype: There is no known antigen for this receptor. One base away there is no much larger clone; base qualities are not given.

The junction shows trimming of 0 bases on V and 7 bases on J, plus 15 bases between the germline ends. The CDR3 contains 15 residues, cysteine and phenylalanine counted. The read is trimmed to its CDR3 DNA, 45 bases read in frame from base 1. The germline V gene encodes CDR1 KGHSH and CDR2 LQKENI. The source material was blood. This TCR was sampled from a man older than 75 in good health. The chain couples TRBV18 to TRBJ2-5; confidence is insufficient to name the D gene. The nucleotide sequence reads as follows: TGTGCCAGCTCACCACCGGGCAGGATGGCGGTGACCCAGTACTTC. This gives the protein CASSPPGRMAVTQYF.